Listed below are T cell receptor beta chains from one sample, sequenced in a study of OX40 agonist ivuxolimab in advanced cancers. Repertoires were generated with immunoSEQ multiplex PCR, while TCRdb's copy carries only in-frame clones and drops some. The sample holds approximately 59,000 clones; less than 90% are singletons and the top ten take 0.76%. The starting material was CD4+ or CD8+ T cells sorted from blood, obtained in a trial of the OX40 agonist ivuxolimab. Source of these receptors: an adult with an advanced solid tumor such as melanoma, head and neck, liver or kidney cancer. The CDR3 runs from the conserved cysteine through the conserved F or W.

j_call v_call cdr3_aa
TRBJ2-3 TRBV10-3 CAINELAGGTDTQYF
TRBJ2-2 TRBV7-3 CASSSQWVGGELFF
TRBJ2-1 TRBV29-1 CSVGQGASEQFF
TRBJ2-1 TRBV30 CAWTGWNNEQFF
TRBJ2-5 TRBV29-1 CSVAGTTTETQYF
TRBJ2-6 TRBV5-1 CASSLVLAGAGANVLTF
TRBJ2-7 TRBV15 CATSRDSGRALEQYF
TRBJ2-1 TRBV19 CASSNQGARNEQFF
TRBJ2-6 TRBV4-1 CASSARDRGSGANVLTF
TRBJ2-1 TRBV2 CASSEFSYNEQFF
TRBJ1-5 TRBV18 CASSGTWGLEPQHF
TRBJ2-5 TRBV6-5 CASSYSGQTQYF
TRBJ1-1 TRBV5-1 CASSVDSNTEAFF
TRBJ1-5 TRBV30 CAWSVRAAYQPQHF